This section outlines one T cell receptor beta chain sequence together with its context. Authors' methods: Amplification from reference gene primers served as the basis for estimated nucleated cell counts. Libraries were prepared by immunoSEQ multiplex PCR; TCRdb keeps only in-frame clonotypes and omits some of them. The V and J calls and clone size are taken from that table; D and trimming were inferred from the DNA. The table records 55,000 to 80,000 clones, around 83% of them present only once. This sample is drawn from a study of blood T cell repertoires in COVID-19. Germline V gene data show CDR1 as SGHDT and CDR2 as YYEEEE. J lost 3 bases, V lost 0 bases, and 3 bases had no gene match. The CDR3 contains 14 residues.

The chain employs TRBV5-6 and TRBJ2-7; TRBD2 matches 7 bases. The clonotype comes from a human donor in a cohort sampled during active COVID-19. Sequencing was done on a sample of peripheral blood. The CDR3 region is CASSLVLADYEQYF. In DNA form, the CDR3 reads TGTGCCAGCAGCTTGGTCCTAGCGGACTACGAGCAGTACTTC.